This T cell receptor (beta chain) derives from a study of cytomegalovirus exposure and HLA in healthy donors. Study as a whole: HLA-typed donors were the source of roughly 85 million unique TCRs held in an early data release. Findings and limits, study-wide: Analysis was carried out at a later point, and it linked a missense DCLRE1C variant to TCR beta V- and J-gene trimming. A later analysis found that most CMV-associated TCR beta chains appeared HLA-restricted.

PCR employed 60 Vbeta and 13 Jbeta primers. Measured with immunoSEQ multiplex PCR; TCRdb has only the in-frame clones, and not every one. The sample records some 100,000 clones, around four fifths being singletons. Germline assignment: CDR1 MNHNY and CDR2 SVGAGI (reference sequence). The CDR3 sequence is 14 residues long. V was clipped by 2 bases and J by 4 bases; unmatched bases: 5. This clone was observed once. Its antigen remains unknown. The V call is TRBV6-6, the J call TRBJ2-7, with 7 nucleotides matching TRBD2. Material for sequencing was PBMCs. The TCR sequence derives from a man aged 35 to 55 in good health and CMV-seronegative. In DNA form, the CDR3 reads TGTGCCAGCAGTTACGGGGGGGGAGCTTACGAGCAGTACGTC. Amino acids: CASSYGGGAYEQYV.